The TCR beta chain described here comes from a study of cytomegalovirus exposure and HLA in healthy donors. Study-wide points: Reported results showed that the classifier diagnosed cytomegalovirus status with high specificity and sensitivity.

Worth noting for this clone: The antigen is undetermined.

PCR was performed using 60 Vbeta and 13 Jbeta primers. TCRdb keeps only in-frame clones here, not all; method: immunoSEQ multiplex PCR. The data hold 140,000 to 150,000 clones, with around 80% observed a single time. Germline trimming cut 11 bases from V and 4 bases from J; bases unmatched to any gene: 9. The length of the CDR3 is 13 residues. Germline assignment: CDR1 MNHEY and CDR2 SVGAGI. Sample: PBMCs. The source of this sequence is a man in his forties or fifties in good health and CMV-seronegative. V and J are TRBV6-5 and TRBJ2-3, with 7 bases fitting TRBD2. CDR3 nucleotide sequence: TGTGCCTGCCGGACTAGTTTCCCAGATACGCAGTATTTT. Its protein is CACRTSFPDTQYF.